This TCR beta chain was sequenced in a study of T cell repertoires in cytomegalovirus infection. The wider study: Both recently identified HLA-C-restricted and well-studied HLA-B-restricted CMV epitopes were used in the study.

TCRdb redid the calling of the reads with MiXCR, one entry per CDR3 protein. Here the sample spans roughly 990,000 distinct CDR3 sequences, around 32% being singletons. This CDR3 is 19 amino acids long. The germline V gene has CDR1 MNHEY and CDR2 SVGEGT. V shed 5 bases and J 0 bases; nucleotides not matched to a gene: 13. Details on this clonotype: Its antigen is unidentified.

Findings and limits, study-wide: The study identified carriers of CMV plus the relevant HLA from cumulative public TCR beta family frequency.

Sequences were derived from cultured CD8+ T cells from PBMCs, sampled from culture after CMV antigen stimulation. This clonotype was obtained from a human donor in good health (CMV status not recorded). Some clones in this sample may be carry-over from other donors' samples. The chain combines TRBV6-2 or TRBV6-3 with TRBJ2-7, with 13 bases fitting TRBD2. CDR3 nucleotide sequence: TGTGCCAGCAGTCACCGGATTTGGACTAGCGGGGGCCCCTCCTACGAGCAGTACGTC. Amino acid sequence: CASSHRIWTSGGPSYEQYV.